The subject of this entry is one TCR beta chain. Its antigen is not identified. This record comes from a study of cytomegalovirus exposure and HLA in healthy donors. These donors were members of the roughly 110-subject validation cohort, a group separate from the approximately 670-subject first cohort. Repertoires were generated with immunoSEQ multiplex PCR, while TCRdb's copy carries only in-frame clones and drops some. The table includes more than 130,000 clones, about 91% detected once. Germline CDR1 is MNHNS and CDR2 is SASEGT. The length of the CDR3 is 13 residues. V was trimmed by 3 bases and J by 6 bases, leaving 8 bases between them. Whole-study findings and limits: With high specificity and sensitivity, the classifier reportedly diagnosed cytomegalovirus status.

The V call is TRBV6-1, the J call TRBJ2-2; D uncertain. Sequencing was done on a sample of PBMCs. This sequence originates from a woman aged 18-29 years in good health and CMV-seropositive. The CDR3: CASSERQPGELFF. CDR3 bases: TGTGCCAGCAGTGAGCGGCAGCCCGGGGAGCTGTTTTTT.